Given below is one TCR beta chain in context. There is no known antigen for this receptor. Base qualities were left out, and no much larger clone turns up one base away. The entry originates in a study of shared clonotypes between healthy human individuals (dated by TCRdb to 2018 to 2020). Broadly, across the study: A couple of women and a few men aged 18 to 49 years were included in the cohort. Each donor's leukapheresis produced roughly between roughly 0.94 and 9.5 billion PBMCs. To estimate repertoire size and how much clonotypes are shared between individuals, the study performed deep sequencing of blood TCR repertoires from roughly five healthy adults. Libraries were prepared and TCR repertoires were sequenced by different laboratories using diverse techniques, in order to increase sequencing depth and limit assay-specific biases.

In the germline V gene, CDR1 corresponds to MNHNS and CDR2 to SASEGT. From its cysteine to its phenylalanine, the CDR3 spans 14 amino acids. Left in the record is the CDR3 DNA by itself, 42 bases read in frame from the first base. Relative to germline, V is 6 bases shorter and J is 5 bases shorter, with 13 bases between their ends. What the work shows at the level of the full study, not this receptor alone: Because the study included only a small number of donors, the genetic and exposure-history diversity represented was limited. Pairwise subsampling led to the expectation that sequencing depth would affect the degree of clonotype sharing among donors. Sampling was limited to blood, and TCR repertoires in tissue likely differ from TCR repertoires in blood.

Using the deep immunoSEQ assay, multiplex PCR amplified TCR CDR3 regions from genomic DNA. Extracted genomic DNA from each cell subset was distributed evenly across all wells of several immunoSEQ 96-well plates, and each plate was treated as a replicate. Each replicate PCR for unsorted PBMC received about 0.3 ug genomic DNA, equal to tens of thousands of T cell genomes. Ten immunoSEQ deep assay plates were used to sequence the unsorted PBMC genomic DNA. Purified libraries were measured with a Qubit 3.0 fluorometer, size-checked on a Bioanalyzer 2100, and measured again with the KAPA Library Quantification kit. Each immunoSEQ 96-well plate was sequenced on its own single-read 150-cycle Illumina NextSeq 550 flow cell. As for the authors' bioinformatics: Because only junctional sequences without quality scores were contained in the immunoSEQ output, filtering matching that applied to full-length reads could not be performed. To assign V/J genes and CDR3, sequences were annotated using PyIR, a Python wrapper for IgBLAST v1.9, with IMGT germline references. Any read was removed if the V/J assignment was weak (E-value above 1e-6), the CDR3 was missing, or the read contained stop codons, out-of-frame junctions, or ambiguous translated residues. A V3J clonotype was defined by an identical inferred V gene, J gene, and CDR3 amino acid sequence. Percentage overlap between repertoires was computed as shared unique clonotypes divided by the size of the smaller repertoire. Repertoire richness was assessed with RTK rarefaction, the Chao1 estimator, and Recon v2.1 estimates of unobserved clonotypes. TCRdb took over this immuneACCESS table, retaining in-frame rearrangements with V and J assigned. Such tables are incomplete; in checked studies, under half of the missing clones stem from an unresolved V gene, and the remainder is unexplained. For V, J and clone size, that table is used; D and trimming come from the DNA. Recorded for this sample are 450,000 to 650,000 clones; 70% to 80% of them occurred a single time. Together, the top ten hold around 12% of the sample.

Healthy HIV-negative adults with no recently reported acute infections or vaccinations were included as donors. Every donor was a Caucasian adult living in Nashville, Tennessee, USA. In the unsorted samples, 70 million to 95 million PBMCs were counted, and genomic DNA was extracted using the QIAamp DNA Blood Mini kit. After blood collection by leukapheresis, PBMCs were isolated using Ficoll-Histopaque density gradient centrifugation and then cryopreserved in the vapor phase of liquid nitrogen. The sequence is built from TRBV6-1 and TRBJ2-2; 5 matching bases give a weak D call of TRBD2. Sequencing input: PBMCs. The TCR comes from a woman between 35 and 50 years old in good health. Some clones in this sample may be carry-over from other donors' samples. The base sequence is TGTGCCAGCAGACCCAGTCGGGGAACCGGGGAGCTGTTTTTT. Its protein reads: CASRPSRGTGELFF.